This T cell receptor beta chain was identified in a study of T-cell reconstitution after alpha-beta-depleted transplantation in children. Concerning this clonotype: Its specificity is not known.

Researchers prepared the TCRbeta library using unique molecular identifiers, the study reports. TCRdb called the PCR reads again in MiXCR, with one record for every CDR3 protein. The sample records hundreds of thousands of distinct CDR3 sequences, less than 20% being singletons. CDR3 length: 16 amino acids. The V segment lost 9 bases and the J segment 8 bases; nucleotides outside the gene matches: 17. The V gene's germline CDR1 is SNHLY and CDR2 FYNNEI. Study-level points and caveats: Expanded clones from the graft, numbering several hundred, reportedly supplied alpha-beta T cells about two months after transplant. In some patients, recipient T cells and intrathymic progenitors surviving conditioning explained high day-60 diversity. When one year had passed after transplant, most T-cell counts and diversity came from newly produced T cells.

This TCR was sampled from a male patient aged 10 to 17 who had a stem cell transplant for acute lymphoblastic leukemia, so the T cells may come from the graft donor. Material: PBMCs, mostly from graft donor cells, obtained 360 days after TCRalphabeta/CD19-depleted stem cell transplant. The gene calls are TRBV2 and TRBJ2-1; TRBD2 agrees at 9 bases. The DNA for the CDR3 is TGTGCCAGTCACCTCGTGGGTAGCGGGAGATCGTATGAGCAGTTCTTC. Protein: CASHLVGSGRSYEQFF.